This T cell receptor beta chain was profiled in a study of PD-1 blockade in classical Hodgkin lymphoma. Some clones are missing from TCRdb's copy, which holds only in-frame ones; the method was immunoSEQ multiplex PCR. This table has 98,000 or so clones, about nine tenths appearing once. Relapse was seen in all patients after autologous stem cell transplantation, and brentuximab vedotin exposure was variable. This CDR3 contains 15 residues. Germline V gives CDR1 SNHLY, CDR2 FYNNEI. V lost 6 bases and J 4 bases, leaving 16 bases between the germline ends. The source is a human donor with classical Hodgkin lymphoma. The sequences come from peripheral blood mononuclear cells (PBMCs), collected before the second cycle of nivolumab. V and J are TRBV2 and TRBJ2-1, with a possible D match to TRBD2 (6 bases). CDR3 sequence reads: CASSPEAAGYNEQFF. CDR3 in DNA: TGTGCCAGCAGCCCTGAGGCGGCGGGGTACAATGAGCAGTTCTTC.